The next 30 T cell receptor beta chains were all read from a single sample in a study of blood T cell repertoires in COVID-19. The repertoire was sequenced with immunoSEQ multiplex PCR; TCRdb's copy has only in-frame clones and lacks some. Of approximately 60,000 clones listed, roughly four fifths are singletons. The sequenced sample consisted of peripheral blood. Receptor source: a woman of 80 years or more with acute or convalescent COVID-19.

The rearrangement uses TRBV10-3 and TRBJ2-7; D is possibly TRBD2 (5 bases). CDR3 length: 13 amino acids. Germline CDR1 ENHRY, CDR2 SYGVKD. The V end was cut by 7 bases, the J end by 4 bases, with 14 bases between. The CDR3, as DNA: TGTGCCATCAATCCCGACGGAGGATACGAGCAGTACTTC. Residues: CAINPDGGYEQYF.

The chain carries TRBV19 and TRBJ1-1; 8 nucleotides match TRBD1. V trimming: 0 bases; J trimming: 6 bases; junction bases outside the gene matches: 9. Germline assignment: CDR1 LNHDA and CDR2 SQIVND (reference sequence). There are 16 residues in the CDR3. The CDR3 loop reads CASSIDVRTGRAEAFF. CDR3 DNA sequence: TGTGCCAGTAGTATAGATGTTAGGACAGGGAGGGCTGAAGCTTTCTTT.

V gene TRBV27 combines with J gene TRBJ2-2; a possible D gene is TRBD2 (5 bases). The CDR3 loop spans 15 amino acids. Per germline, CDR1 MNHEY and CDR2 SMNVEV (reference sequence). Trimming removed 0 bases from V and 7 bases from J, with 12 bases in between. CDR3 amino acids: CASSLSTSGLGELFF. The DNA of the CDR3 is TGTGCCAGCAGTTTATCAACTAGTGGTCTCGGGGAGCTGTTTTTT.

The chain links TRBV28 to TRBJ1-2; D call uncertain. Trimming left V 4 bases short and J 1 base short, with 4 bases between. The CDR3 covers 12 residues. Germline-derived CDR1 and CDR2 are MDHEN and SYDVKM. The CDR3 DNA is TGTGCCAGCAGTTCCCTTAACTATGGCTACACCTTC. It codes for CASSSLNYGYTF.

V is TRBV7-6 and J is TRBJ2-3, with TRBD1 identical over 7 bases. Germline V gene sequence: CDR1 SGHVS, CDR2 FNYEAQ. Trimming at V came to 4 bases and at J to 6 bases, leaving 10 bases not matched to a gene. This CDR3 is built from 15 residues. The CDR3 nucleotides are TGTGCCAGCAGCTCAAGGGCAGGGGGAATGGATACGCAGTATTTT. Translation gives CASSSRAGGMDTQYF.

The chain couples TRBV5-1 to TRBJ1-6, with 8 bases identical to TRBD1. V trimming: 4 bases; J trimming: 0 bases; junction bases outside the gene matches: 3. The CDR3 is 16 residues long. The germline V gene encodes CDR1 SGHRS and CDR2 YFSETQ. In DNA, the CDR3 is TGCGCCAGCAGCAGGGACAGGAGCTCCTATAATTCACCCCTCCACTTT. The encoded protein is CASSRDRSSYNSPLHF. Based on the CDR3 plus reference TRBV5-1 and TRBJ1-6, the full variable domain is KAGVTQTPRYLIKTRGQQVTLSCSPISGHRSVSWYQQTPGQGLQFLFEYFSETQRNKGNFPGRFSGRQFSNSRSEMNVSTLELGDSALYLCASSRDRSSYNSPLHFGNGTRLTVT.

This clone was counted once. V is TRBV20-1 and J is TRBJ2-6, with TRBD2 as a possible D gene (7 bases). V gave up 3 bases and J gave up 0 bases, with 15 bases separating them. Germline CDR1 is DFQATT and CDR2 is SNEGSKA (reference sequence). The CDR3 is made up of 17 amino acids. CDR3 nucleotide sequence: TGCAGTGCTAGTAACAGGGAGGGATTCTCTGGGGCCAACGTCCTGACTTTC. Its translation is CSASNREGFSGANVLTF.

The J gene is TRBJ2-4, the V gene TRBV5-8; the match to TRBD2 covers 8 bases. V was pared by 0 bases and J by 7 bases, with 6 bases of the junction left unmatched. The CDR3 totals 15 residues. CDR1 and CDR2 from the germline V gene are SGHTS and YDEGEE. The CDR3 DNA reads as TGTGCCAGCAGCTTGGCTGGGCGGGGGGCGAACATTCAGTACTTC. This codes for CASSLAGRGANIQYF.

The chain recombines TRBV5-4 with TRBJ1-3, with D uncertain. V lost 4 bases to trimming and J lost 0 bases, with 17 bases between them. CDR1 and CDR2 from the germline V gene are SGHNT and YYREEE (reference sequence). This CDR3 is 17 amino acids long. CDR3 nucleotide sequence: TGTGCCAGCAGCCCAGCGGCAGGCGGAAACTCTGGAAACACCATATATTTT. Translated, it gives CASSPAAGGNSGNTIYF.

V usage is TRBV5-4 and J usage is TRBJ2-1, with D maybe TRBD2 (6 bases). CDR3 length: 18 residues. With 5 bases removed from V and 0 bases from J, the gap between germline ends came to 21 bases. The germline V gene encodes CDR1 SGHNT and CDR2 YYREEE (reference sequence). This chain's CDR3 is CASRRGTRGESSYNEQFF. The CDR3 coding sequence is TGTGCCAGCAGACGGGGGACTCGCGGTGAGAGCTCCTACAATGAGCAGTTCTTC.

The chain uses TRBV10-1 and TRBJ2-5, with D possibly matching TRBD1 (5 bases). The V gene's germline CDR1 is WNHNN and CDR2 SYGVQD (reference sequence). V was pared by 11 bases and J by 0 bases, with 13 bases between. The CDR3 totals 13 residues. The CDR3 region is CAERRRDQETQYF. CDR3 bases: TGCGCCGAGAGGCGCAGGGACCAAGAGACCCAGTACTTC.

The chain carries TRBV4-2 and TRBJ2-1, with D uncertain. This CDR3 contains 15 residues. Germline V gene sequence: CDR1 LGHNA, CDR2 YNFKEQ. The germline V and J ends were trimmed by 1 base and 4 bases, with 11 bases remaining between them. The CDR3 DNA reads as TGTGCCAGCAGCCAAGGGCTAGTTCAATACAATGAGCAGTTCTTC. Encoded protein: CASSQGLVQYNEQFF.

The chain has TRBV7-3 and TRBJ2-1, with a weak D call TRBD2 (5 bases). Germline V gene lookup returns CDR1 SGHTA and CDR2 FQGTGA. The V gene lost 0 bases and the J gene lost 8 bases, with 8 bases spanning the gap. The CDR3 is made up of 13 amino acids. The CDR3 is CASSLTGVDEQFF. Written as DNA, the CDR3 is TGTGCCAGCAGCTTAACGGGAGTCGATGAGCAGTTCTTC.

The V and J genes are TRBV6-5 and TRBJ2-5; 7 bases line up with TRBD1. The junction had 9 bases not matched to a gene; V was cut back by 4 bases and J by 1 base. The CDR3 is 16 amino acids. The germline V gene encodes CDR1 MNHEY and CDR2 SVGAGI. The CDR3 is CASSSPKTGFQETQYF. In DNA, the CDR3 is TGTGCCAGCAGTTCTCCAAAGACAGGGTTCCAAGAGACCCAGTACTTC.

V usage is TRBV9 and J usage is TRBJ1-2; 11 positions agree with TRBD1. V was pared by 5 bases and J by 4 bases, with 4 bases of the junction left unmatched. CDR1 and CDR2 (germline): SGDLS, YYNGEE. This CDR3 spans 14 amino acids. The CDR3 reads CASRGTGGVYGYTF. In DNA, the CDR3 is TGTGCCAGCAGAGGGACAGGGGGGGTCTATGGCTACACCTTC.

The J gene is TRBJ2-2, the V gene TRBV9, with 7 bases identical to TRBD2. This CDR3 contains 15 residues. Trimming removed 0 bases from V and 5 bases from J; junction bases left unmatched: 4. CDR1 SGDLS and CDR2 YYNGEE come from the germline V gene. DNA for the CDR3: TGTGCCAGCAGCGTAGGGGGAGGGAGGACCGGGGAGCTGTTTTTT. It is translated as CASSVGGGRTGELFF.

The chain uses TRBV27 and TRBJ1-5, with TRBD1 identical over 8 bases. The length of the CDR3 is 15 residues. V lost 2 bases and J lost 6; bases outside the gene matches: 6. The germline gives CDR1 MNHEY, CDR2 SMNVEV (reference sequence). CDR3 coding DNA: TGTGCCAGCAGTTTAGGGACAGGAGGAGGTCAGCCCCAGCATTTT. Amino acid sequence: CASSLGTGGGQPQHF.

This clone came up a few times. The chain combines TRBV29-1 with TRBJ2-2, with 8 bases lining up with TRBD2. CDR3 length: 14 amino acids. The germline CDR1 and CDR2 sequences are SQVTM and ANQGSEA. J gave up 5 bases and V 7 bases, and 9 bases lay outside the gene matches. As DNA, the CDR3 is TGCAGCGCCCGGGCGGGGGGAAGGACCGGGGAGCTGTTTTTT. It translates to CSARAGGRTGELFF.

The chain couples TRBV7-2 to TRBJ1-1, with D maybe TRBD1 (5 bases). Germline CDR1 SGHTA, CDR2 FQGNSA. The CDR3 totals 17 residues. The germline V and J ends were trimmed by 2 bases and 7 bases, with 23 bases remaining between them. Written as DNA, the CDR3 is TGTGCCAGCAGCTTAATGGGCACCTCCGCCGGGGGTAATGAAGCTTTCTTT. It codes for CASSLMGTSAGGNEAFF.

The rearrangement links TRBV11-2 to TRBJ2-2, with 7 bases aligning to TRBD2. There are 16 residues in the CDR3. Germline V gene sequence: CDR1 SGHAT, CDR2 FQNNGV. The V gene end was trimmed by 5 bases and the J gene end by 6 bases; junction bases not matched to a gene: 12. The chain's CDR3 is CASSPRGAGEAGELFF. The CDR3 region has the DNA TGTGCCAGCAGCCCCCGCGGGGCGGGAGAGGCCGGGGAGCTGTTTTTT.

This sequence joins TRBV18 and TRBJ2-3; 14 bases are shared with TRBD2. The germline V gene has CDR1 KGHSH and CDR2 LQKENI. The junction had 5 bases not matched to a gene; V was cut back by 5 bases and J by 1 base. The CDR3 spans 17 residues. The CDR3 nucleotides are TGTGCCAGCTCATCCGGGACTAGCGGGAGCCGCACAGATACGCAGTATTTT. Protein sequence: CASSSGTSGSRTDTQYF.

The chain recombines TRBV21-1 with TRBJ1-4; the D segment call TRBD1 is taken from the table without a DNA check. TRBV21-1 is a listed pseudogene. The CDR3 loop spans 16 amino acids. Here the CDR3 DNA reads TGTGCCAGCAGCAAAGAGATGGCAGCAACTAATGAAAAACTGTTTTTT. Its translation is CASSKEMAATNEKLFF.

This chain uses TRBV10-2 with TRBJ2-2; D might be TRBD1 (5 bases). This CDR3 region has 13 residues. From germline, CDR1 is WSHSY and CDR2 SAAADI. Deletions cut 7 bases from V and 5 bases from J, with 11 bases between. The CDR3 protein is CASNPGNTGELFF. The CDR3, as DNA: TGCGCCAGCAACCCAGGGAATACCGGGGAGCTGTTTTTT.

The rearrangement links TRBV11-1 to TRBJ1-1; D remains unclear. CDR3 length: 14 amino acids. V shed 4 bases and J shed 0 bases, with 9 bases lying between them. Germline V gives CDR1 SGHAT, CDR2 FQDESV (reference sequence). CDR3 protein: CASSWELMNTEAFF. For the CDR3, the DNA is TGTGCCAGCAGCTGGGAGCTAATGAACACTGAAGCTTTCTTT.

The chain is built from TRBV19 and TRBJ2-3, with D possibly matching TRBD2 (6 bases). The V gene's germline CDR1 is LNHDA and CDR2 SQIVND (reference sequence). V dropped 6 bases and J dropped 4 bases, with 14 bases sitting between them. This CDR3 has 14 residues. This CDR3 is CASRRGGTPDTQYF. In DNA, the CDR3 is TGTGCCAGTAGACGCGGAGGGACTCCAGATACGCAGTATTTT.

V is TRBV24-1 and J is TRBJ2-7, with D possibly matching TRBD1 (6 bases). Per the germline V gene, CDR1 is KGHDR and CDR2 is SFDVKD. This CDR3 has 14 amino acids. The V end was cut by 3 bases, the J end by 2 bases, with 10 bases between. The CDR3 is CATSDQGLPYEQYF. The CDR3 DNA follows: TGTGCCACCAGTGATCAGGGGCTCCCCTACGAGCAGTACTTC.

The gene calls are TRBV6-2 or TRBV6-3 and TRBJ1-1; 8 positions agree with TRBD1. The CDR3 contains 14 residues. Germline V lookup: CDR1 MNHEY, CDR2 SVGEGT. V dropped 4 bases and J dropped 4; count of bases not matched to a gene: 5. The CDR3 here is CASSFLTGGTEAFF. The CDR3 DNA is TGTGCCAGCAGTTTCCTCACAGGGGGCACTGAAGCTTTCTTT.

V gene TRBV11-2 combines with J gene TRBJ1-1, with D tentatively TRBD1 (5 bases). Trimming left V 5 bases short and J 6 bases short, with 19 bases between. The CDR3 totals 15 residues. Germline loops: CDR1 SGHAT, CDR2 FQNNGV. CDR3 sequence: CASSGAGTSAPEAFF. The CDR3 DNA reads TGTGCCAGCAGCGGCGCCGGGACTTCGGCTCCTGAAGCTTTCTTT.

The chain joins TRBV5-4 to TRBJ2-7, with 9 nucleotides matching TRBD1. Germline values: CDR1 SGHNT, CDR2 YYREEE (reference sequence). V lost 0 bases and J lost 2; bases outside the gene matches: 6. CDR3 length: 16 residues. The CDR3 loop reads CASSLAGTGPTYEQYF. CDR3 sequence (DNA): TGTGCCAGCAGCTTGGCGGGGACAGGGCCCACCTACGAGCAGTACTTC.

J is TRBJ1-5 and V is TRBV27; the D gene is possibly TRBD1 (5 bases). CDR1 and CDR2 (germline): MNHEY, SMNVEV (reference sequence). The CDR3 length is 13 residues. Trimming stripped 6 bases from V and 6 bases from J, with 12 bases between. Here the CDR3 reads CASRKDIGQPQHF. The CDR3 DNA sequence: TGTGCCAGCAGGAAGGACATAGGTCAGCCCCAGCATTTT.